One and the same sample provided the 20 T cell receptor beta chains below, sequenced in a study of naive and memory T cell subsets. Amplification of ligated cDNA took four PCR rounds with SP2 and nested alpha and beta constant primers. TCRdb re-called the 5' RACE reads with MiXCR, one entry per CDR3 protein. Of roughly 60,000 distinct CDR3 sequences listed, less than 10% were seen once; the top ten hold about 19%. The library had UMIs added by 3' ligation of an oligonucleotide to TCR cDNA. The receptors originated from a female donor in good health.

This clonotype was counted many times. V and J are TRBV20-1 and TRBJ1-5; D might be TRBD1 (6 bases). V lost 7 bases and J lost 1, with 20 bases in between. Germline V gene lookup returns CDR1 DFQATT and CDR2 SNEGSKA (reference sequence). CDR3 length equals 16 residues. DNA for the CDR3: TGCAGTGTCCCTGGGGGGGCCGGGCCGAGCAATCAGCCCCAGCATTTT. This encodes CSVPGGAGPSNQPQHF.

This clonotype appeared many times. This sequence joins TRBV21-1 and TRBJ1-2. TRBV21-1 is shown as a pseudogene. The CDR3 has 10 amino acids. CDR3 DNA: TGTGCCAGCAGCAACGAGGGCTACACCTTC. Amino acids: CASSNEGYTF.

This clonotype was recorded a few times. The V call is TRBV14, the J call TRBJ2-1, with D possibly being TRBD2 (5 bases). Germline values: CDR1 SGHDN, CDR2 FVKESK. The germline V and J ends were trimmed by 0 bases and 12 bases, with 12 bases remaining between them. CDR3 size: 13 residues. CDR3 in amino acids: CASSQDIRTSQFF. The CDR3 DNA reads as TGTGCCAGCAGCCAAGATATCCGGACTTCGCAGTTCTTC.

The chain carries TRBV4-1 and TRBJ1-4, with D maybe TRBD1 (5 bases). The CDR3 runs 15 residues. Trimming stripped 6 bases from V and 4 bases from J, with 15 bases between. Germline V gene sequence: CDR1 MGHRA, CDR2 YSYEKL. CDR3 coding DNA: TGCGCCAGCAGACCTCCGGGACGGAATAATGAAAAACTGTTTTTT. It codes for CASRPPGRNNEKLFF.

Many counts were recorded for this clonotype. The rearrangement uses TRBV11-2 and TRBJ1-1; D is unclear. This CDR3 contains 13 residues. V was trimmed by 8 bases and J by 0 bases, leaving 10 bases between them. Germline CDR1 is SGHAT and CDR2 is FQNNGV. CDR3 loop: CASRGNMNTEAFF. The DNA of the CDR3 is TGTGCCAGCCGTGGTAACATGAACACTGAAGCTTTCTTT.

The sample holds a few counts of this clonotype. This rearrangement joins TRBV11-2 to TRBJ2-1; a possible D gene is TRBD1 (6 bases). CDR3 length equals 15 residues. The germline V gene has CDR1 SGHAT and CDR2 FQNNGV. V was pared by 8 bases and J by 5 bases, with 19 bases between. The CDR3 sequence: CASSQGQGFDNEQFF. The DNA for the CDR3 is TGTGCCAGCTCCCAGGGGCAGGGATTTGACAATGAGCAGTTCTTC.

The chain uses TRBV28 and TRBJ2-7, with 9 bases fitting TRBD1. Losses at the gene ends were 5 bases for V and 9 bases for J; bases not matched to a gene: 11. The germline V gene encodes CDR1 MDHEN and CDR2 SYDVKM. This CDR3 has 14 amino acids. Here the CDR3 DNA reads TGTGCCAGCAGTGCGACCCTGGGACAGGGTGTGCAGTACTTC. It codes for CASSATLGQGVQYF.

This clonotype was seen a few times. The chain joins TRBV29-1 to TRBJ2-3; D is possibly TRBD2 (5 bases). The CDR3 consists of 14 residues. Germline CDR1 and CDR2: SQVTM and ANQGSEA. V lost 5 bases and J 0 bases, leaving 12 bases between the germline ends. CDR3 loop: CSVPRGISTDTQYF. As DNA, the CDR3 is TGCAGCGTTCCCCGGGGAATAAGCACAGATACGCAGTATTTT.

Many counts were recorded for this clonotype. This rearrangement joins TRBV29-1 to TRBJ2-5; 8 bases line up with TRBD2. This CDR3 has 15 amino acids. Germline CDR1 and CDR2: SQVTM and ANQGSEA. J lost 5 bases, V lost 7 bases, and 15 bases had no gene match. The CDR3 region has the DNA TGCAGCGCCGCACCGGGAGGGGTCGACAGGGAGACCCAGTACTTC. Amino acids: CSAAPGGVDRETQYF.

V is TRBV7-9 and J is TRBJ2-3; the D call may be TRBD1 or TRBD2 (5 bases each). V lost 11 bases, J lost 1 base, and 19 bases lay in between. The CDR3 is 15 residues long. Germline lookup yields CDR1 SEHNR and CDR2 FQNEAQ (reference sequence). DNA for the CDR3: TGTGCCGGCCATACAGCAGGGACGGGCACAGATACGCAGTATTTT. Residues: CAGHTAGTGTDTQYF. Using reference TRBV7-9 and TRBJ2-3 for the parts outside the CDR3, the full variable domain is DTGVSQNPRHKITKRGQNVTFRCDPISEHNRLYWYRQTLGQGPEFLTYFQNEAQLEKSRLLSDRFSAERPKGSFSTLEIQRTEQGDSAMYLCAGHTAGTGTDTQYFGPGTRLTVL.

Worth noting for this clonotype: One end of the junction is discordant with germline, which a read error may explain. The V and J genes are TRBV6-6 and TRBJ1-2; D is possibly TRBD1 (5 bases). This CDR3 contains 14 residues. Germline CDR1 and CDR2: MNHNY and SVGAGI (reference sequence). DNA for the CDR3: TGTGCCAGCAGTTACGGCAGGGCTGACTATGGCCACACCTTC. Translation gives CASSYGRADYGHTF.

J is TRBJ2-3 and V is TRBV7-8, with 7 bases fitting TRBD2. Trimming took 5 bases from V and 0 from J; bases not matched to a gene: 11. Germline CDR1 and CDR2: SGHVS and FQNEAQ. The CDR3 length is 17 residues. CDR3 sequence: CASSTRLADPSTDTQYF. The CDR3 nucleotides read TGTGCCAGCAGCACCCGACTAGCCGACCCAAGCACAGATACGCAGTATTTT.

The CDR3 spells CASSLAVSLGYTF. CDR3 coding DNA: TGTGCCAGCAGTTTAGCCGTTTCGTTGGGCTACACCTTC. This chain joins TRBV12-3 or TRBV12-4 and TRBJ1-2; D is uncertain. V lost 0 bases and J lost 8, with 10 bases in between. The CDR3 runs to 13 residues.

The genes are TRBV7-3 and TRBJ2-5; D ambiguous. Per germline, CDR1 SGHTA and CDR2 FQGTGA. The CDR3 has 13 amino acids. Trimming removed 3 bases from V and 7 bases from J, with 12 bases in between. The CDR3 loop reads CASSLDQAATQYF. CDR3 in DNA: TGTGCCAGCAGCTTGGACCAGGCAGCGACCCAGTACTTC.

The rearrangement joins TRBV29-1 to TRBJ2-1; the match to TRBD1 covers 7 bases. The CDR3 totals 13 residues. CDR1 is SQVTM, CDR2 ANQGSEA, per germline. The V segment lost 6 bases and the J segment 0 bases; nucleotides outside the gene matches: 2. The CDR3 nucleotides read TGCAGCGTCCGGGACAGCTCCTACAATGAGCAGTTCTTC. Its protein is CSVRDSSYNEQFF.

V gene TRBV7-9 combines with J gene TRBJ2-5; D possibly uses TRBD1 or TRBD2 (5 bases each). The CDR3 contains 14 residues. Germline V CDR1 and CDR2: SEHNR, FQNEAQ (reference sequence). The V and J ends lost 1 base and 4 bases respectively, with 10 bases between them. The CDR3 coding sequence is TGTGCCAGCAGCTTAGTAGGGGACCGAGAGACCCAGTACTTC. Amino acid sequence: CASSLVGDRETQYF.

This clonotype appeared many times. J is TRBJ1-2 and V is TRBV7-2; 10 bases align to TRBD1. V dropped 4 bases and J dropped 6; count of bases not matched to a gene: 5. The CDR3 totals 14 residues. The germline V gene encodes CDR1 SGHTA and CDR2 FQGNSA. The CDR3 coding sequence is TGTGCCAGCAGCTCTCAGACAGGGGGCGATGGCTACACCTTC. It specifies CASSSQTGGDGYTF.

This clonotype was found a few times. The genes are TRBV5-1 and TRBJ2-4; tentatively, D is TRBD1 (5 bases). The germline CDR1 and CDR2 sequences are SGHRS and YFSETQ. The CDR3 totals 12 residues. V lost 4 bases to trimming and J lost 8 bases, with 10 bases between them. As DNA, the CDR3 is TGCGCCAGCAGCATACAAGGGGACATTCAGTACTTC. Encoded protein: CASSIQGDIQYF.

The chain carries TRBV29-1 and TRBJ2-1; 13 nucleotides align to TRBD2. V lost 3 bases to trimming and J lost 9 bases; unmatched junction nucleotides: 8. This CDR3 spans 15 amino acids. Germline CDR1 and CDR2: SQVTM and ANQGSEA. This chain's CDR3 is CSVERELAGGFEQFF. The CDR3 coding sequence is TGCAGCGTTGAGCGTGAACTAGCGGGAGGGTTTGAGCAGTTCTTC.

The table lists this clonotype with a few counts. The J gene is TRBJ2-7, the V gene TRBV29-1; D unresolved. V dropped 0 bases and J dropped 6 bases, with 6 bases sitting between them. The CDR3 covers 11 residues. CDR1 and CDR2 from the germline V gene are SQVTM and ANQGSEA. CDR3 protein: CSVEDSLEQYF. CDR3 nucleotides: TGCAGCGTTGAAGATTCCCTCGAGCAGTACTTC.